This T cell receptor beta chain came from a study of blood T cell repertoires in COVID-19. Study-wide context: Samples taken during acute and convalescent COVID-19 were collected in the United States, Italy and Spain. Sources were T cells, B-cell-depleted T cells, or PBMCs; the material itself was cDNA or gDNA.

Only in-frame clones appear in the TCRdb table, and some are missing; sequencing was by immunoSEQ multiplex PCR. The sample comprises about 120,000 clones, around three quarters of which are singletons, and 30% to 45% rests with the top ten. CDR1 and CDR2 from the germline V gene are SGHAT and FQNNGV. With 5 bases clipped from V and 0 bases from J, the junction kept 13 bases outside the gene matches. The CDR3 extends over 19 amino acids. This clone has only one observation. The chain couples TRBV11-2 to TRBJ2-2; 9 nucleotides line up with TRBD2. The sequence came from a man aged 35 to 55 with active or convalescent COVID-19. The sample consisted of peripheral blood. The CDR3 loop is CASSRGNWERGANTGELFF. The DNA of the CDR3 is TGTGCCAGCAGCCGAGGAAACTGGGAGCGGGGGGCGAACACCGGGGAGCTGTTTTTT. Drawing the rest from reference TRBV11-2 and TRBJ2-2, the complete variable domain is EAGVAQSPRYKIIEKRQSVAFWCNPISGHATLYWYQQILGQGPKLLIQFQNNGVVDDSQLPKDRFSAERLKGVDSTLKIQPAKLEDSAVYLCASSRGNWERGANTGELFFGEGSRLTVL.